What follows are 26 T cell receptor beta chains derived from one specimen sequenced in a study of CD8 T cells in ankylosing spondylitis. From the 5' RACE reads, TCRdb called clonotypes with MiXCR, one entry per CDR3 protein. The sample holds fewer than 350,000 distinct CDR3 sequences, 11% seen once. Sequences were obtained from blood, either unsorted or a sorted T cell fraction (not recorded which). The receptors were gathered from a female donor with ankylosing spondylitis or in good health (not recorded which).

This clonotype appeared many times. The chain employs TRBV5-1 and TRBJ2-5; either TRBD1 or TRBD2 may fit D (5 bases each). CDR3 length: 15 residues. V was trimmed by 1 base and J by 2 bases, leaving 12 bases between them. Germline V gene lookup returns CDR1 SGHRS and CDR2 YFSETQ. In DNA form, the CDR3 reads TGCGCCAGCAGCTTGTCGGGACGGACTCAAGAGACCCAGTACTTC. Amino acid sequence: CASSLSGRTQETQYF.

The chain carries TRBV4-1 and TRBJ2-3; D gene uncertain. Germline assignment: CDR1 MGHRA and CDR2 YSYEKL. V was cut by 0 bases and J by 5 bases, with 12 bases left in between. The CDR3 runs to 15 residues. This CDR3 is CASSQDPSNLDTQYF. The CDR3 region has the DNA TGCGCCAGCAGCCAAGATCCCAGTAACCTAGATACGCAGTATTTT.

This clonotype appeared many times. The V gene is TRBV28, the J gene TRBJ2-1; D is possibly TRBD2 (6 bases). Per the germline V gene, CDR1 is MDHEN and CDR2 is SYDVKM. Trimming cost V 7 bases and J 0 bases, with 16 bases left between them. The CDR3 runs to 16 residues. In DNA form, the CDR3 reads TGTGCCAGCAACACAATAGCGGAAAGCTCCTACAATGAGCAGTTCTTC. Its translation: CASNTIAESSYNEQFF.

This clonotype was counted many times. The chain combines TRBV12-3 or TRBV12-4 with TRBJ2-3; D possibly matches TRBD1 or TRBD2 (5 bases each). CDR3 size: 13 residues. The germline V and J ends were trimmed by 5 bases and 4 bases, with 10 bases remaining between them. The CDR3, as DNA: TGTGCCAGCAGTCTCGGGGCGTCAGATACGCAGTATTTT. Amino acids: CASSLGASDTQYF.

This clonotype was counted ten times or more. The V gene is TRBV19, the J gene TRBJ2-7; 8 positions agree with TRBD1. V was clipped by 4 bases and J by 6 bases; unmatched bases: 8. The CDR3 has 14 amino acids. CDR1 and CDR2 from the germline V gene are LNHDA and SQIVND (reference sequence). CDR3 bases: TGTGCCAGTAGTACAGGACAGGGCTTCGGCGAGCAGTACTTC. Its protein product is CASSTGQGFGEQYF.

In this sample, this clonotype turned up many times. The genes are TRBV20-1 and TRBJ2-1, with 14 bases aligning to TRBD2. Trimming cost V 5 bases and J 1 base; bases outside gene matches: 4. The germline V gene has CDR1 DFQATT and CDR2 SNEGSKA (reference sequence). This CDR3 has 16 amino acids. For the CDR3, the DNA is TGCAGTGCTGCCGGGACTAGCGGGAGTTCCTACAATGAGCAGTTCTTC. Translation: CSAAGTSGSSYNEQFF.

This clonotype was counted between two and nine times. The CDR3 protein is CASSTTGINSPLHF. Here the CDR3 DNA reads TGTGCCAGTAGTACGACAGGAATAAATTCACCCCTCCACTTT. The V call is TRBV19, the J call TRBJ1-6, with D tentatively TRBD1 (6 bases). V was cut by 4 bases and J by 7 bases, with 11 bases left in between. Germline V CDR1 and CDR2: LNHDA, SQIVND (reference sequence). CDR3 length: 14 amino acids.

This clonotype was recorded a few times. The chain couples TRBV4-3 to TRBJ1-3; unclear D gene. The V and J ends lost 1 base and 2 bases respectively, with 3 bases between them. The CDR3 totals 13 residues. The germline V gene has CDR1 LGHNA and CDR2 YSLEER. In DNA form, the CDR3 reads TGCGCCAGCAGCCAAGTCCCTGGAAACACCATATATTTT. The encoded protein is CASSQVPGNTIYF.

This clonotype was seen a few times. The J gene is TRBJ2-7, the V gene TRBV20-1; D perhaps matches TRBD1 (5 bases). This CDR3 region has 14 residues. V shed 0 bases and J shed 5 bases, with 14 bases lying between them. Germline loops: CDR1 DFQATT, CDR2 SNEGSKA (reference sequence). For the CDR3, the DNA is TGCAGTGCTAGAGAGTCGGCAGGGTCCCACGAGCAGTACTTC. Translated, it gives CSARESAGSHEQYF.

This clonotype was seen repeatedly, ten times or more. The chain combines TRBV5-1 with TRBJ2-1; D remains unclear. V was clipped by 0 bases and J by 5 bases, with 12 bases between them. The CDR3 is made up of 15 amino acids. CDR1 SGHRS and CDR2 YFSETQ come from the germline V gene. CDR3 residues: CASSLGAARNNEQFF. CDR3 coding DNA: TGCGCCAGCAGCTTGGGGGCAGCCAGAAACAATGAGCAGTTCTTC.

This clonotype was detected only a few times. The CDR3 reads CASSSSGAAKNIQYF. CDR3 DNA sequence: TGTGCCAGCAGTTCTAGCGGTGCTGCCAAAAACATTCAGTACTTC. The rearrangement uses TRBV6-5 and TRBJ2-4, with 7 bases aligning to TRBD2. The CDR3 spans 15 residues. The ends lost 4 bases at V and 1 base at J; junction bases unmatched: 4. CDR1 and CDR2 from the germline V gene are MNHEY and SVGAGI.

The chain combines TRBV20-1 with TRBJ2-2; D is perhaps TRBD1 or TRBD2 (6 bases each). Germline CDR1 and CDR2: DFQATT and SNEGSKA (reference sequence). The CDR3 is 14 residues long. V lost 4 bases to trimming and J lost 2 bases, with 11 bases between them. The CDR3 sequence: CSATGGGNTGELFF. DNA for the CDR3: TGCAGTGCTACCGGGGGCGGCAACACCGGGGAGCTGTTTTTT.

This clonotype appeared many times. V is TRBV15 and J is TRBJ2-1; no clear D. Deletions cut 6 bases from V and 0 bases from J, with 15 bases between. This CDR3 spans 16 amino acids. Per the germline V gene, CDR1 is LNHNV and CDR2 is YYDKDF (reference sequence). The CDR3 is CATREAFQSSYNEQFF. CDR3 DNA sequence: TGTGCCACCAGGGAAGCGTTCCAGAGCTCCTACAATGAGCAGTTCTTC.

Written as DNA, the CDR3 is TGTGCCAGTAGTATAAAGGGAGGGGGTGAGGGCATTCAGTACTTC. Translation gives CASSIKGGGEGIQYF. The chain has TRBV19 and TRBJ2-4; D may be TRBD2 (7 bases). The V end was cut by 2 bases, the J end by 9 bases, with 17 bases between. The CDR3 contains 15 residues. Germline V CDR1 and CDR2: LNHDA, SQIVND (reference sequence).

This clonotype was seen only a few times. The J gene is TRBJ1-1, the V gene TRBV25-1; tentatively, D is TRBD1 (5 bases). The CDR3 is made up of 16 amino acids. Germline V gene data show CDR1 as MGHDK and CDR2 as SYGVNS. Trimming stripped 0 bases from V and 0 bases from J, with 11 bases between. CDR3 DNA: TGTGCCAGCAGTGAATATGACAGTCTGATGAACACTGAAGCTTTCTTT. Translation: CASSEYDSLMNTEAFF.

This clonotype occurred many times. The chain couples TRBV7-2 to TRBJ1-6, with 7 bases that match TRBD1. V dropped 5 bases and J dropped 0; count of bases not matched to a gene: 4. The germline gives CDR1 SGHTA, CDR2 FQGNSA. The CDR3 runs 16 residues. DNA of the CDR3: TGTGCCAGCAGCATTAGACAGGGCTCCTATAATTCACCCCTCCACTTT. Amino acid sequence: CASSIRQGSYNSPLHF.

This clonotype was picked up many times. The rearrangement uses TRBV11-2 and TRBJ2-1; possible D gene TRBD2, 5 bases. V was cut by 0 bases and J by 1 base, with 19 bases left in between. Per the germline V gene, CDR1 is SGHAT and CDR2 is FQNNGV. There are 19 residues in the CDR3. In DNA form, the CDR3 reads TGTGCCAGCAGCTTAGATGGTTCCTCCGGGGTAGCGTCCTACAATGAGCAGTTCTTC. Translating it yields CASSLDGSSGVASYNEQFF.

This clonotype was detected only a few times. V gene TRBV5-1 combines with J gene TRBJ2-5, with 7 bases aligning to TRBD2. J lost 5 bases, V lost 4 bases, and 11 bases had no gene match. This CDR3 is built from 15 residues. Germline V gene sequence: CDR1 SGHRS, CDR2 YFSETQ. In DNA, the CDR3 is TGCGCCAGCAGCATGAGCGGGGAAGCAACCGAGACCCAGTACTTC. Amino acid sequence: CASSMSGEATETQYF.

At least ten counts were recorded for this clonotype. The rearrangement links TRBV5-1 to TRBJ2-1; 13 bases line up with TRBD2. The V segment lost 3 bases and the J segment 1 base; nucleotides outside the gene matches: 10. The length of the CDR3 is 19 residues. The germline V gene encodes CDR1 SGHRS and CDR2 YFSETQ. The CDR3 nucleotides read TGCGCCAGCAGCTCCGTCCCGGGACTAGCGGGATCATCCTACAATGAGCAGTTCTTC. Protein: CASSSVPGLAGSSYNEQFF.

As for this clonotype: A much larger clone lies one base from this, so it may be a read error. This chain uses TRBV10-3 with TRBJ2-2; 7 bases are a match to TRBD1. The CDR3 has 14 amino acids. Germline loops: CDR1 ENHRY, CDR2 SYGVKD. Trimming removed 7 bases from V and 2 bases from J; junction bases left unmatched: 4. DNA for the CDR3: TGTGCCATCATAACAGGGGCTAACACCGGGGAGCTGTTTTTT. Encoded protein: CAIITGANTGELFF.

This clonotype was seen only once. An end of the junction differs from the germline gene, which may be a read error. This chain joins TRBV19 and TRBJ1-5; tentative D call: TRBD1 (5 bases). Germline V CDR1 and CDR2: LNHDA, SQIVND (reference sequence). CDR3 length: 14 amino acids. CDR3 sequence: CASSSQGGNQPRHF. The CDR3 region has the DNA TGTGCCAGTAGTAGCCAGGGAGGGAATCAGCCCCGGCATTTT. Looking up the rest from reference TRBV19 and TRBJ1-5 gives the full variable domain: DGGITQSPKYLFRKEGQNVTLSCEQNLNHDAMYWYRQDPGQGLRLIYYSQIVNDFQKGDIAEGYSVSREKKESFPLTVTSAQKNPTAFYLCASSSQGGNQPRHFGDGTRLSIL.

This clonotype was detected many times. The CDR3 loop reads CASSLGAGNGYTF. The CDR3 coding sequence is TGTGCCAGCAGTTTAGGGGCAGGGAATGGCTACACCTTC. The genes are TRBV12-3 or TRBV12-4 and TRBJ1-2; D might be TRBD1 (5 bases). CDR3 length equals 13 residues. Trimming pared 1 base from V and 6 bases from J, leaving 9 bases between.

This clonotype has just a few counts. This chain connects TRBV20-1 to TRBJ2-1, with a weak D call TRBD1 (6 bases). The CDR3 runs to 15 residues. V lost 3 bases and J 6 bases, leaving 18 bases between the germline ends. The V gene's germline CDR1 is DFQATT and CDR2 SNEGSKA (reference sequence). In nucleotides, the CDR3 is TGCAGTGCTAGGGGCGGACAGCCTTTCGGCAATGAGCAGTTCTTC. It specifies CSARGGQPFGNEQFF.

J is TRBJ2-2 and V is TRBV28; 9 positions match TRBD2. This CDR3 contains 16 residues. J was trimmed by 4 bases and V by 5 bases; bases with no gene match: 8. The germline gives CDR1 MDHEN, CDR2 SYDVKM. The CDR3 loop is CASSLGLAGPTGELFF. The DNA of the CDR3 is TGTGCCAGCAGTCTTGGGCTAGCGGGACCCACCGGGGAGCTGTTTTTT.

This clonotype was seen repeatedly, ten times or more. The V and J genes are TRBV28 and TRBJ2-7; 11 positions agree with TRBD2. CDR1 is MDHEN, CDR2 SYDVKM, per germline. V dropped 1 base and J dropped 4; count of bases not matched to a gene: 12. This CDR3 region has 18 residues. The CDR3, as DNA: TGTGCCAGCAGTTTATTAGTGACCCTGGGACTAGCGGTTTACGAGCAGTACTTC. It translates to CASSLLVTLGLAVYEQYF.

This clonotype appeared many times. The chain employs TRBV10-3 and TRBJ2-5; the match to TRBD2 covers 8 bases. The germline V gene encodes CDR1 ENHRY and CDR2 SYGVKD. The CDR3 has 13 residues. J lost 5 bases, V lost 5 bases, and 4 bases had no gene match. CDR3 residues: CAISLGGRETQYF. In DNA form, the CDR3 reads TGTGCCATCAGTCTAGGCGGGAGGGAGACCCAGTACTTC.